What follows is one T cell receptor beta chain and its context. This entry is derived from a study of cytomegalovirus exposure and HLA in healthy donors. After removal of 1 base from V and 4 bases from J, the junction contained 7 bases not matched to a gene. Per germline, CDR1 LNHDA and CDR2 SQIVND (reference sequence). The CDR3 spans 16 residues. Libraries were prepared by immunoSEQ multiplex PCR; TCRdb keeps only in-frame clonotypes and omits some of them. The sample contains some 270,000 clones, approximately 86% of which appear only once. This clonotype originated in a woman aged 18 to 35 in good health and CMV-seronegative. This chain links TRBV19 with TRBJ2-7; 10 bases line up with TRBD2. The sample taken for sequencing was PBMCs. This chain's CDR3 is CASSIGGLAGEYEQYF. The CDR3 region has the DNA TGTGCCAGTAGTATAGGAGGGCTAGCGGGGGAGTACGAGCAGTACTTC.